This TCR beta chain was retrieved from a study of lymphopenia after photon versus proton radiotherapy. Study-wide findings and caveats: A bigger post-nadir fall in TCR diversity correlated inversely with survival time in deceased patients. After the lymphocyte nadir, photon-treated repertoires showed oligoclonal expansion, especially of CD8+ Temra cells. Better survival with proton therapy was suggested as possible, not demonstrated.

The repertoire was sequenced with immunoSEQ multiplex PCR; TCRdb's copy has only in-frame clones and lacks some. Here the sample spans 65,000 to 90,000 clones, roughly 90% being singletons. Remarks on this clone: Its antigen remains unidentified.

The sequences come from peripheral blood, collected from a patient treated with photon-based radiotherapy. The source is a woman in her forties with cholangiocarcinoma.

In DNA form, the CDR3 reads TGTGCCAGCAGCAAGGGAGCGGGCACCGGGGAGCTGTTTTTT. Translated: CASSKGAGTGELFF. The chain recombines TRBV7-3 with TRBJ2-2; perhaps TRBD2 as D (6 bases). The CDR3 loop spans 14 amino acids. Trimming stripped 5 bases from V and 4 bases from J, with 11 bases between. The V gene's germline CDR1 is SGHTA and CDR2 FQGTGA. Full variable domain (missing parts from reference TRBV7-3 and TRBJ2-2): GAGVSQTPSNKVTEKGKYVELRCDPISGHTALYWYRQSLGQGPEFLIYFQGTGAADDSGLPNDRFFAVRPEGSVSTLKIQRTERGDSAVYLCASSKGAGTGELFFGEGSRLTVL.